The 20 T cell receptor beta chains presented below share a single source sample, sequenced in a study of cytomegalovirus exposure and HLA in healthy donors (dated 2017 in TCRdb). The library was built by means of the immunoSEQ multiplex PCR assay. The multiplex PCR relied on a mix of 60 forward primers for TCR Vbeta segments and 13 reverse primers for TCR Jbeta segments. TCRdb's version of the immuneACCESS table is confined to in-frame rearrangements and falls short of the full clone set. An unresolved V gene accounts for under half of the shortfall where checked; the remainder is of unknown origin. The sample yields about 180,000 clones; around 80% were counted once. The ten largest make up around 2.3% of the sample. Sequenced input: PBMCs. These TCRs come from a woman aged 25 to 39 in good health and CMV-seropositive.

V gene TRBV30 combines with J gene TRBJ1-4; tentative D call: TRBD1 (5 bases). This CDR3 comprises 17 residues. V was shortened by 3 bases and J by 7 bases, with 24 bases between the two germline ends. Germline lookup yields CDR1 GTSNPN and CDR2 SVGIG (reference sequence). Here the CDR3 reads CAWSQPGLSAWGEKLFF. CDR3 DNA: TGTGCCTGGAGCCAACCGGGACTCTCCGCCTGGGGTGAAAAACTGTTTTTT.

This clone has just one count. The rearrangement links TRBV4-1 to TRBJ2-5; 10 bases agree with TRBD2. V was clipped by 1 base and J by 4 bases; unmatched bases: 6. Per the germline V gene, CDR1 is MGHRA and CDR2 is YSYEKL. This CDR3 has 16 residues. Here the CDR3 reads CASSQGHSGGGETQYF. The DNA of the CDR3 is TGCGCCAGCAGCCAAGGGCACAGCGGGGGGGGAGAGACCCAGTACTTC.

This clone was seen once. The CDR3 DNA reads as TGTGCCAGCAGCTTAGATCGGCTAGCGGGGGGCCAAGAGACCCAGTACTTC. It is translated as CASSLDRLAGGQETQYF. V and J are TRBV11-2 and TRBJ2-5, with TRBD2 matching 11 bases. CDR1 SGHAT and CDR2 FQNNGV come from the germline V gene. V lost 0 bases, J lost 1 base, and 4 bases stayed unmatched. The CDR3 is 17 residues long. Full variable domain (outside the CDR3, taken from reference TRBV11-2 and TRBJ2-5): EAGVAQSPRYKIIEKRQSVAFWCNPISGHATLYWYQQILGQGPKLLIQFQNNGVVDDSQLPKDRFSAERLKGVDSTLKIQPAKLEDSAVYLCASSLDRLAGGQETQYFGPGTRLLVL.

The V and J genes are TRBV5-1 and TRBJ2-1, with 7 bases that match TRBD2. Germline V gene lookup returns CDR1 SGHRS and CDR2 YFSETQ. This CDR3 is built from 15 residues. With 4 bases clipped from V and 8 bases from J, the junction kept 12 bases outside the gene matches. The CDR3 sequence is CASSPVAGVRDEQFF. CDR3 DNA sequence: TGCGCCAGCAGCCCGGTGGCGGGGGTGAGGGATGAGCAGTTCTTC.

To note about this clone: Other DNA sequences within the sample encode an identical CDR3. This chain links TRBV18 with TRBJ2-5, with D possibly matching TRBD1 (5 bases). Trimming removed 3 bases at V and 3 bases at J, with 5 bases between. Germline V CDR1 and CDR2: KGHSH, LQKENI. The CDR3 is made up of 12 amino acids. CDR3 sequence reads: CASSPREETQYF. The CDR3 DNA reads TGTGCCAGCTCACCCAGGGAAGAGACCCAGTACTTC.

The chain couples TRBV15 to TRBJ1-4; unclear D gene. Germline CDR1 and CDR2: LNHNV and YYDKDF (reference sequence). V gave up 0 bases and J gave up 10 bases, with 6 bases separating them. The CDR3 sequence is 12 residues long. The CDR3: CATSRDLRKLFF. The DNA for the CDR3 is TGTGCCACCAGCAGAGATTTGCGAAAACTGTTTTTT. The full variable domain, completed using reference TRBV15 and TRBJ1-4, is DAMVIQNPRYQVTQFGKPVTLSCSQTLNHNVMYWYQQKSSQAPKLLFHYYDKDFNNEADTPDNFQSRRPNTSFCFLDIRSPGLGDTAMYLCATSRDLRKLFFGSGTQLSVL.

V gene TRBV11-3 combines with J gene TRBJ2-1; D unclear. V was trimmed by 0 bases and J by 7 bases, leaving 10 bases between them. CDR3 size: 14 residues. CDR1 SGHNT and CDR2 YENEEA come from the germline V gene. The CDR3 sequence is CASSLEARMNEQFF. DNA of the CDR3: TGTGCCAGCAGCTTAGAGGCCAGAATGAATGAGCAGTTCTTC.

The chain joins TRBV7-2 to TRBJ2-1, with 7 bases identical to TRBD2. The trim removed 1 base at V and 2 bases at J, leaving 2 bases unmatched. The CDR3 consists of 15 residues. CDR1 and CDR2 from the germline V gene are SGHTA and FQGNSA. The CDR3 DNA is TGTGCCAGCAGCTTAGACCGGGGGGCCTACAATGAGCAGTTCTTC. Encoded protein: CASSLDRGAYNEQFF.

The rearrangement joins TRBV28 to TRBJ2-7; unclear D gene. Trimming shortened V by 2 bases and J by 0 bases, and 14 bases separated the two germline ends. Germline V CDR1 and CDR2: MDHEN, SYDVKM. The CDR3 runs to 16 residues. The CDR3 DNA sequence: TGTGCCAGCAGTTTAAGCGCAGATTGGAACTCCTACGAGCAGTACTTC. Residues: CASSLSADWNSYEQYF.

The V and J genes are TRBV4-3 and TRBJ2-7; TRBD2 might be the D (6 bases). There are 16 residues in the CDR3. Trimming shortened V by 2 bases and J by 0 bases, and 14 bases separated the two germline ends. CDR1 and CDR2 (germline): LGHNA, YSLEER. CDR3 sequence reads: CASSQYGGDHSYEQYF. The CDR3 DNA follows: TGCGCCAGCAGCCAATACGGAGGGGACCACTCCTACGAGCAGTACTTC.

The rearrangement uses TRBV7-9 and TRBJ2-3; 7 bases agree with TRBD1. The CDR3 has 11 residues. The J segment lost 14 bases and the V segment lost 4 bases, leaving 6 bases of the junction unmatched. The germline V gene has CDR1 SEHNR and CDR2 FQNEAQ (reference sequence). The CDR3 spells CASSSDRESYF. The CDR3 nucleotides read TGTGCCAGCAGCTCTGACAGGGAATCGTATTTT.

The CDR3, as DNA: TGTGCCATCAGTGGGGCTACAAATGAGCAGTTCTTC. This sequence encodes CAISGATNEQFF. V gene TRBV10-3 combines with J gene TRBJ2-1; D is unclear. Germline assignment: CDR1 ENHRY and CDR2 SYGVKD. The V gene lost 4 bases and the J gene lost 7 bases, with 8 bases spanning the gap. This CDR3 is built from 12 residues.

This clone appeared a few times. V and J are TRBV6-1 and TRBJ2-1; a possible D gene is TRBD2 (5 bases). The CDR3 loop spans 12 amino acids. CDR1 and CDR2 from the germline V gene are MNHNS and SASEGT. V was pared by 7 bases and J by 9 bases, with 13 bases between. DNA for the CDR3: TGTGCCAGCATTTTAGCGTACGGTGAGCAGTTCTTC. Residues: CASILAYGEQFF.

V usage is TRBV28 and J usage is TRBJ2-2; the D gene is possibly TRBD2 (6 bases). V gave up 4 bases and J gave up 8 bases, with 20 bases separating them. Germline loops: CDR1 MDHEN, CDR2 SYDVKM. The CDR3 loop spans 16 amino acids. The chain's CDR3 is CASSYPIADLEGELFF. The CDR3 DNA reads as TGTGCCAGCAGTTACCCTATAGCGGACCTAGAGGGGGAGCTGTTTTTT.

The chain links TRBV5-6 to TRBJ1-5; D unresolved. The V gene's germline CDR1 is SGHDT and CDR2 YYEEEE. The CDR3 covers 15 residues. V dropped 0 bases and J dropped 6 bases, with 13 bases sitting between them. This chain's CDR3 is CASSLEVRGGQPQHF. The CDR3 nucleotides are TGTGCCAGCAGCTTGGAGGTCCGGGGAGGTCAGCCCCAGCATTTT. Filled out from reference TRBV5-6 and TRBJ1-5, the complete variable domain reads DAGVTQSPTHLIKTRGQQVTLRCSPKSGHDTVSWYQQALGQGPQFIFQYYEEEERQRGNFPDRFSGHQFPNYSSELNVNALLLGDSALYLCASSLEVRGGQPQHFGDGTRLSIL.

This clone was seen only once. The chain employs TRBV7-9 and TRBJ2-3; 10 nucleotides agree with TRBD2. J was trimmed by 4 bases and V by 6 bases; bases with no gene match: 13. This CDR3 is built from 17 residues. Germline V gene sequence: CDR1 SEHNR, CDR2 FQNEAQ (reference sequence). The CDR3 protein is CASRPGLARAGPDTQYF. CDR3 bases: TGTGCCAGCAGGCCGGGACTAGCGCGGGCTGGTCCAGATACGCAGTATTTT.

This rearrangement joins TRBV7-9 to TRBJ2-2, with a possible D match to TRBD1 (5 bases). CDR1 is SEHNR, CDR2 FQNEAQ, per germline (reference sequence). The V and J ends lost 5 bases and 6 bases respectively, with 10 bases between them. This CDR3 is built from 13 residues. Here the CDR3 reads CASSEVGPGELFF. The CDR3 region has the DNA TGTGCCAGCAGCGAAGTGGGGCCCGGGGAGCTGTTTTTT.

The chain is built from TRBV7-2 and TRBJ2-2, with 8 bases matching TRBD1. The V segment lost 5 bases and the J segment 3 bases; nucleotides outside the gene matches: 8. The CDR3 is made up of 16 amino acids. The V gene's germline CDR1 is SGHTA and CDR2 FQGNSA. The CDR3, as DNA: TGTGCCAGCAGCCCCGGACAGGGAGTATACACCGGGGAGCTGTTTTTT. It specifies CASSPGQGVYTGELFF.

This chain connects TRBV10-3 to TRBJ2-7; 7 bases are a match to TRBD1. Germline trimming cut 10 bases from V and 9 bases from J; bases unmatched to any gene: 15. The CDR3 is 13 residues long. CDR1 and CDR2 (germline): ENHRY, SYGVKD. The CDR3 loop reads CATRQGAGTAQYF. The CDR3, as DNA: TGTGCCACCCGACAGGGTGCCGGGACCGCGCAGTACTTC.

J is TRBJ2-5 and V is TRBV6-5, with TRBD1 matching over 8 bases. V dropped 2 bases and J dropped 6; count of bases not matched to a gene: 5. The CDR3 has 14 amino acids. CDR1 and CDR2 from the germline V gene are MNHEY and SVGAGI. The CDR3 sequence: CASSYKTGGKTQYF. CDR3 coding DNA: TGTGCCAGCAGTTACAAAACAGGGGGGAAGACCCAGTACTTC.